This T cell receptor (beta chain) was obtained from a study of blood T cell repertoires in COVID-19. On the study more broadly: The samples span acute and convalescent COVID-19 from the United States, Italy and Spain.

Sequenced by immunoSEQ multiplex PCR; TCRdb stores in-frame clones only, minus some. Among 540,000 or so clones listed, around 90% were seen once. With V trimmed by 1 base and J by 7 bases, 1 base remained unmatched. CDR1 is LGHDT, CDR2 YNNKEL, per germline (reference sequence). The CDR3 has 13 residues. This chain uses TRBV3-1 (or the pseudogene TRBV3-2) with TRBJ2-1; 7 positions match TRBD1. Sequenced sample: peripheral blood. This receptor was taken from a woman aged 50 to 65 with COVID-19, enrolled during active disease. The CDR3 reads CASSQVQGNEQFF. CDR3 DNA: TGTGCCAGCAGCCAAGTACAGGGGAATGAGCAGTTCTTC.